These T cell receptor beta chains were read from a single sample in a study of T cell responses to AZD1222 COVID-19 vaccine. This table comes from immunoSEQ multiplex PCR, and its TCRdb copy is limited to in-frame clones, with some not included. The sample includes 150,000 to 250,000 clones, approximately 90% of them seen just once. This material consisted of peripheral blood, taken 28 days after the second AZD1222 dose. The receptors come from an adult who received the AZD1222 COVID-19 vaccine. The CDR3 runs from the conserved cysteine through the conserved F or W. The D gene is left open where the match is weak. Clone sizes are given selectively: once, few, many, or a class where the clone is expanded.

once	TRBV27	NA	TRBJ1-5	TGTGCCAGCAGTTTGGAGCAGCCCCAGCATTTT	CASSLEQPQHF
NA	TRBV3-1/TRBV3-2	TRBD2	TRBJ2-1	TGTGCCAGCAGCCATAAGCTTGAGGGAGGGGAGAGTGAGCAGTTCTTC	CASSHKLEGGESEQFF
NA	TRBV7-3	NA	TRBJ1-3	TGTGCCAGCAGCGCCAACTCTGGAAACACCATATATTTT	CASSANSGNTIYF
once	TRBV11-2	NA	TRBJ1-6	TGTGCCAGCAGCTTAGGGAGGGATTCACCCCTCCACTTT	CASSLGRDSPLHF
NA	TRBV5-1	TRBD1	TRBJ1-5	TGCGCCAGCAGCCTATGGACAGGCGACAATCAGCCCCAGCATTTT	CASSLWTGDNQPQHF
NA	TRBV28	NA	TRBJ1-2	TGTGCCAGCAGCCCGCAGGGCATTTATGGCTACACCTTC	CASSPQGIYGYTF
NA	TRBV18	NA	TRBJ1-1	TGTGCCAGCTCACCACTTGGACAGAGGCGTAACACTGAAGCTTTCTTT	CASSPLGQRRNTEAFF
NA	TRBV13	NA	TRBJ2-7	TGTGCCAGCAGCCCCGTCGACGACTACGAGCAGTACTTC	CASSPVDDYEQYF
NA	TRBV15	NA	TRBJ2-3	TGTGCCACCAGCAGAGATCTGGGGGGGCTTGTTGGGTATTTT	CATSRDLGGLVGYF
NA	TRBV2	TRBD1	TRBJ2-2	TGTGCCAGCAGTCAACAGGGGGCGGGCACCGGGGAGCTGTTTTTT	CASSQQGAGTGELFF
NA	TRBV4-2	TRBD1	TRBJ2-7	TGTGCCAGCAGCAACCGGGACAGGGGCTACGAGCAGTACTTC	CASSNRDRGYEQYF
NA	TRBV10-1	NA	TRBJ2-7	TGCGCCAGCAGTGAGTCAGGGGACTACGAGCAGTACTTC	CASSESGDYEQYF
NA	TRBV6-5	NA	TRBJ1-2	TGTGCCAGCAGTTATATCCCGCCCCACTATGGCTACACCTTC	CASSYIPPHYGYTF
NA	TRBV6-5	NA	TRBJ1-2	TGTGCCAGCAGTTACTCGGGCAGGTTTTATGGCTACACCTTC	CASSYSGRFYGYTF
NA	TRBV28	NA	TRBJ1-5	TGTGCCAGCAGTTTACGGGGTTTCCGGGACAGCAATCAGCCCCAGCATTTT	CASSLRGFRDSNQPQHF
NA	TRBV28	NA	TRBJ2-7	TGTGCCAGCAGTTTAGGGGGGGCGGGGGTCTACGAGCAGTACTTC	CASSLGGAGVYEQYF
once	TRBV27	NA	TRBJ2-7	TGTGCCAGCAGGTACCCCGGGGGTCTCGAGCAGTACTTC	CASRYPGGLEQYF
NA	TRBV10-3	TRBD1	TRBJ1-1	TGTGCCAACCAGGGGGAGGTGAACACTGAAGCTTTCTTT	CANQGEVNTEAFF
NA	TRBV12-3/TRBV12-4	NA	TRBJ2-7	TGTGCCAGCGCCACCTCTAGGAACGAGCAGTACTTC	CASATSRNEQYF
NA	TRBV3-1/TRBV3-2	NA	TRBJ2-3	TGTGCCAGCAGCCAACTACTTAGCGGCACAGATACGCAGTATTTT	CASSQLLSGTDTQYF
once	TRBV7-2	NA	TRBJ2-1	TGTGCCAGCAGCTTAGCGGGCCTTAATGAGCAGTTCTTC	CASSLAGLNEQFF
NA	TRBV28	TRBD1	TRBJ1-2	TGTGCCAGCAGTTTATGGTTACAGGGGAGGGACTATGGCTACACCTTC	CASSLWLQGRDYGYTF
NA	TRBV6-5	TRBD1	TRBJ1-4	TGTGCCAGCAGGGCAACAGGGGAGGAGGAAAAACTGTTTTTT	CASRATGEEEKLFF
few	TRBV28	NA	TRBJ1-2	TGTGCCAGCAGTTTAAAGGGAGTGGGGGCTGAGGGCTACACCTTC	CASSLKGVGAEGYTF
NA	TRBV28	TRBD2	TRBJ2-7	TGTGCCAGCAGTGTTCCCCCGATGGGAGCGGGAGGGGACTACGAGCAGTACTTC	CASSVPPMGAGGDYEQYF
NA	TRBV7-9	TRBD1	TRBJ1-2	TGTGCCAGCAGCATACCGGGACAGGGGATTGGTGGCTACACCTTC	CASSIPGQGIGGYTF
NA	TRBV4-1	NA	TRBJ1-2	TGCGCCAGCAGCCAAATAGTCTACACTGGCTACACCTTC	CASSQIVYTGYTF
NA	TRBV28	TRBD1	TRBJ1-5	TGTGCCAGCAGTGGGACAGGGCCATTTCAGCCCCAGCATTTT	CASSGTGPFQPQHF
NA	TRBV24-1	NA	TRBJ2-1	TGTGCCACCAGTGATCCCCAGGGTAGCGGCAACTCCTACAATGAGCAGTTCTTC	CATSDPQGSGNSYNEQFF
NA	TRBV11-3	NA	TRBJ2-3	TGTGCCAGCAGCTCCAGGGAAGGAGATACGCAGTATTTT	CASSSREGDTQYF
NA	TRBV6-1	NA	TRBJ2-2	TGTGCCAGCAGTGAAATTCCAGGGGCGTGGGAGGAGCTGTTTTTT	CASSEIPGAWEELFF
once	TRBV28	NA	TRBJ1-2	TGTGCCAGCAGTTCGGAAGGGTTGGGTGGCTATGGCTACACCTTC	CASSSEGLGGYGYTF
NA	TRBV6-5	TRBD1	TRBJ1-2	TGTGCCAGCAGTCGCAGGGGGCTGTATGGCTACACCTTC	CASSRRGLYGYTF
NA	TRBV12-5	NA	TRBJ2-7	TGTGCTAGTGGAACCAGTTTCCAGTGGCCCCACGAGCAGTACTTC	CASGTSFQWPHEQYF
NA	TRBV18	NA	TRBJ2-1	TGTGCCAGCTCACCACCGTCGGGCAGGGACAATGAGCAGTTCTTC	CASSPPSGRDNEQFF
once	TRBV27	NA	TRBJ1-2	TGTGCCAGCAGGTACAAGGATGGCTACACCTTC	CASRYKDGYTF
NA	TRBV24-1	NA	TRBJ2-7	TGTGCCACCAGTGCTCTCGGGGGGCACGAGCAGTACTTC	CATSALGGHEQYF
NA	TRBV5-6	TRBD1	TRBJ1-2	TGTGCCAGCCTCCCCTTCGGACAGGGCTATGGCTACACCTTC	CASLPFGQGYGYTF
NA	TRBV7-2	NA	TRBJ2-3	TGTGCCAGCAGCTTAGAAGCGAGCACAGATACGCAGTATTTT	CASSLEASTDTQYF
NA	TRBV5-6	NA	TRBJ2-7	TGTGCCAGCAGCTTGTCTGGGACGGTCACCTACGAGCAGTACTTC	CASSLSGTVTYEQYF
NA	TRBV15	NA	TRBJ2-2	TGTGCCACCAGCAGAGAAAAGGCAACAATCCCCCTACAATCCGCGAACACCGGGGAGCTGTTTTTT	CATSREKATIPLQSANTGELFF